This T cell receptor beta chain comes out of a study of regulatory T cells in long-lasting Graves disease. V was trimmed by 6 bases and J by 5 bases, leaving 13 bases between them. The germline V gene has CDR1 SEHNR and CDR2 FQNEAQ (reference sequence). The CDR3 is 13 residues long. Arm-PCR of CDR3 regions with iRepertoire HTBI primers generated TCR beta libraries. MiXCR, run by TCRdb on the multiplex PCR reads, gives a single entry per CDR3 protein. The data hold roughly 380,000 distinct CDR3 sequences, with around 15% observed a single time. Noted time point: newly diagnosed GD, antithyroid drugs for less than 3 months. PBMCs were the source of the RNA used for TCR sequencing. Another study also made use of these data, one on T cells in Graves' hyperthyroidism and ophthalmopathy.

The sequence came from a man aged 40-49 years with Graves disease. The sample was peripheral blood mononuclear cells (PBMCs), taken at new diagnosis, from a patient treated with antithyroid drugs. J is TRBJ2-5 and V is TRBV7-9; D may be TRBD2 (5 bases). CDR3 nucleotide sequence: TGTGCCAGCAGAAGACACGGCGGGGAGACCCAGTACTTC. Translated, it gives CASRRHGGETQYF. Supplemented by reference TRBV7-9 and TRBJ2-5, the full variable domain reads DTGVSQNPRHKITKRGQNVTFRCDPISEHNRLYWYRQTLGQGPEFLTYFQNEAQLEKSRLLSDRFSAERPKGSFSTLEIQRTEQGDSAMYLCASRRHGGETQYFGPGTRLLVL.